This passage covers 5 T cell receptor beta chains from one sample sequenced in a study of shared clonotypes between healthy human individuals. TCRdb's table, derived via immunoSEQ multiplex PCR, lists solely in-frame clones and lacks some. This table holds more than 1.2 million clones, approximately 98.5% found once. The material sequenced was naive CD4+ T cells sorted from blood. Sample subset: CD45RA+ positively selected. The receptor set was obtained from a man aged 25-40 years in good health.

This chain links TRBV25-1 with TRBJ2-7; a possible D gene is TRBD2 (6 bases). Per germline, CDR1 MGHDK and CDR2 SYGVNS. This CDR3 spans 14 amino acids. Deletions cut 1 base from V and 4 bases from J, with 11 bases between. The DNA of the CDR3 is TGTGCCAGCAGTGAATTGGGGGGAACTTACGAGCAGTACTTC. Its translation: CASSELGGTYEQYF.

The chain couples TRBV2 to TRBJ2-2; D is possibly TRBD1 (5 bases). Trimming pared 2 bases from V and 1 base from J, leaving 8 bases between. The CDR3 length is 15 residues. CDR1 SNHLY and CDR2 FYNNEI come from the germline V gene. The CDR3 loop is CASSEQGRNTGELFF. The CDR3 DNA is TGTGCCAGCAGTGAACAGGGCAGGAACACCGGGGAGCTGTTTTTT. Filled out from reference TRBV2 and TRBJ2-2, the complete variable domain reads EPEVTQTPSHQVTQMGQEVILRCVPISNHLYFYWYRQILGQKVEFLVSFYNNEISEKSEIFDDQFSVERPDGSNFTLKIRSTKLEDSAMYFCASSEQGRNTGELFFGEGSRLTVL.

The CDR3 loop is CASSSERTGVGTEAFF. CDR3 in DNA: TGTGCCAGCTCATCAGAGCGGACAGGGGTCGGCACTGAAGCTTTCTTT. The chain recombines TRBV18 with TRBJ1-1; 9 nucleotides align to TRBD1. J gave up 4 bases and V 5 bases, and 11 bases lay outside the gene matches. This CDR3 has 16 residues. Germline CDR1 reads KGHSH; CDR2 reads LQKENI.

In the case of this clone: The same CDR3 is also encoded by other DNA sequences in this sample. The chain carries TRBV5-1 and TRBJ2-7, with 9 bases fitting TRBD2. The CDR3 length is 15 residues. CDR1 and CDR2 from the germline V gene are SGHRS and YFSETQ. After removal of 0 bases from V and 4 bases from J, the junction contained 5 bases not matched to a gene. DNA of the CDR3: TGCGCCAGCAGCTTGGCCCAGGCGGGAGGGTACGAGCAGTACTTC. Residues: CASSLAQAGGYEQYF.

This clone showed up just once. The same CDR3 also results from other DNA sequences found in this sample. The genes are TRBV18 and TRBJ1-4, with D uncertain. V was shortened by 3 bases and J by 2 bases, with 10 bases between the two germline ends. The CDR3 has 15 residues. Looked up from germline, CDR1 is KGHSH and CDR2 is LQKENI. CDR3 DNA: TGTGCCAGCTCACCTCGGGGTACGACTAATGAAAAACTGTTTTTT. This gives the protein CASSPRGTTNEKLFF.